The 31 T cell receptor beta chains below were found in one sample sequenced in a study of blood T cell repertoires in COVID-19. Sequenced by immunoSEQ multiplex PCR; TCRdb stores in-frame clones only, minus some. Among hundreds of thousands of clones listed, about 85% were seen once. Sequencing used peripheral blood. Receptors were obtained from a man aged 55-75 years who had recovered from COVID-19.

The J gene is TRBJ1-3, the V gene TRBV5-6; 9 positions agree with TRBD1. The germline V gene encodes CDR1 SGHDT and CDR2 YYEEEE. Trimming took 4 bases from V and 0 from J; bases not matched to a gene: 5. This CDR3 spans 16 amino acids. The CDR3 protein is CASSKDRGYSGNTIYF. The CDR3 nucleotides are TGTGCCAGCAGCAAGGACAGGGGCTACTCTGGAAACACCATATATTTT.

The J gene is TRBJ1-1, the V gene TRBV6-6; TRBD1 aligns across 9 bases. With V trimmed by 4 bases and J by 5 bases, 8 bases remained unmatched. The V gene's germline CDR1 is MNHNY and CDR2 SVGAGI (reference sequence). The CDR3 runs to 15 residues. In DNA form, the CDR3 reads TGTGCCAGCAGTTCCGGGACAGGGTTGCAAACTGAAGCTTTCTTT. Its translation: CASSSGTGLQTEAFF.

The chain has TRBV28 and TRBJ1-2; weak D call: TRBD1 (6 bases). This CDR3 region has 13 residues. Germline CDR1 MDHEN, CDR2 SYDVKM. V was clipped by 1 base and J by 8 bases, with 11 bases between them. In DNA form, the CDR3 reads TGTGCCAGCAGTTTATACAGGGATAAGGGCTACACCTTC. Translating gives CASSLYRDKGYTF.

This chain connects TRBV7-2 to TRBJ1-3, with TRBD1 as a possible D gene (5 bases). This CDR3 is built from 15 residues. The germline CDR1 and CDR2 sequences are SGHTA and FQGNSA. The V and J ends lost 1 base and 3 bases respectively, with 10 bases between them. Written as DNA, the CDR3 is TGTGCCAGCAGCTTAGTGAAAGGGGTTGGAAACACCATATATTTT. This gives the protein CASSLVKGVGNTIYF.

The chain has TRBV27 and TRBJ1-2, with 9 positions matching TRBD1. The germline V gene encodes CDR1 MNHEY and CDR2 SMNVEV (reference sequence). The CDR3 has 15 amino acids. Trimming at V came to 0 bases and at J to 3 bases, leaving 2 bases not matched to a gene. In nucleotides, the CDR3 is TGTGCCAGCAGTTTATCTTGGGACAGGGACTATGGCTACACCTTC. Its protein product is CASSLSWDRDYGYTF.

CDR3 protein: CASSARGTASYEQYV. The CDR3 DNA sequence: TGTGCCAGCAGCGCACGTGGGACAGCCTCCTACGAGCAGTACGTC. The chain is built from TRBV2 and TRBJ2-7; 7 bases match TRBD1. V was clipped by 6 bases and J by 0 bases; unmatched bases: 8. CDR3 length: 15 residues. Germline loops: CDR1 SNHLY, CDR2 FYNNEI.

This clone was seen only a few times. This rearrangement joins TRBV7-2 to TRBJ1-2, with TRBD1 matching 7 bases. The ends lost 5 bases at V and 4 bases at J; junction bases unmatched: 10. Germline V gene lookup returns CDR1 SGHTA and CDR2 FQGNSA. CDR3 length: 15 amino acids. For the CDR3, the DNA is TGTGCCAGCAGCCTAAACAGGGGCCTTAGCTATGGCTACACCTTC. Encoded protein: CASSLNRGLSYGYTF.

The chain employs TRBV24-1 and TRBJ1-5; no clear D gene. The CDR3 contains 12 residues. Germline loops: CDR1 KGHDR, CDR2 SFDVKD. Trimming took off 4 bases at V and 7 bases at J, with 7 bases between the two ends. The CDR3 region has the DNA TGTGCCACCAGTGACCGTATGCAGCCCCAGCATTTT. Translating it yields CATSDRMQPQHF.

CDR3 protein: CASSIDWRDYGYTF. The CDR3 coding sequence is TGTGCCAGTAGTATAGATTGGAGGGACTATGGCTACACCTTC. The chain joins TRBV19 to TRBJ1-2; D uncertain. There are 14 residues in the CDR3. V lost 0 bases and J lost 3, with 8 bases in between. The germline V gene has CDR1 LNHDA and CDR2 SQIVND (reference sequence). Together with reference TRBV19 and TRBJ1-2, the CDR3 gives the full variable domain: DGGITQSPKYLFRKEGQNVTLSCEQNLNHDAMYWYRQDPGQGLRLIYYSQIVNDFQKGDIAEGYSVSREKKESFPLTVTSAQKNPTAFYLCASSIDWRDYGYTFGSGTRLTVV.

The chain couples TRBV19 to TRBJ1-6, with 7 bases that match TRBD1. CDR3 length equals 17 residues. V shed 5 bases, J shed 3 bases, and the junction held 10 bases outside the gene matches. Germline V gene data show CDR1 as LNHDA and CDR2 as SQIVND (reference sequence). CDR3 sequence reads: CASSPPGQKYYNSPLHF. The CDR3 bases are TGTGCCAGTAGTCCTCCGGGACAGAAGTACTATAATTCACCCCTCCACTTT.

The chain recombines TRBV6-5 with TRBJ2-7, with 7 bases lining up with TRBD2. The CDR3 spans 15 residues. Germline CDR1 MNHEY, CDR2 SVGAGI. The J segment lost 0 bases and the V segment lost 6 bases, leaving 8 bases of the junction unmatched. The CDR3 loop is CASRGRARDSYEQYV. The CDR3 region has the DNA TGTGCCAGCAGGGGGAGGGCGAGGGACTCCTACGAGCAGTACGTC.

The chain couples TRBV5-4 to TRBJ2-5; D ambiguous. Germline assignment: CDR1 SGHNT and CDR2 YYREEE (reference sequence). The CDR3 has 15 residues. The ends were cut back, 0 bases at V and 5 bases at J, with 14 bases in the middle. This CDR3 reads CASSLVSRVEETQYF. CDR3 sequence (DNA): TGTGCCAGCAGCTTGGTCAGTCGGGTGGAGGAGACCCAGTACTTC.

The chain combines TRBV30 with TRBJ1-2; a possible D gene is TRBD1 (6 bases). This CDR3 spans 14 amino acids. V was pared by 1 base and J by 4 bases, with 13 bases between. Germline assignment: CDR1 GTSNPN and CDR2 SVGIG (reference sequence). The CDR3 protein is CAWSAGGLSYGYTF. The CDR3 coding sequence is TGTGCCTGGAGTGCGGGGGGGCTCAGCTATGGCTACACCTTC.

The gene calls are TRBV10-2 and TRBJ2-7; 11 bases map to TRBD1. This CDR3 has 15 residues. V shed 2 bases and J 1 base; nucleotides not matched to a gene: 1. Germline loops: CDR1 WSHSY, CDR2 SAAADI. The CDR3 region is CASSEGQGASYEQYV. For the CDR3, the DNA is TGCGCCAGCAGTGAGGGACAGGGGGCTTCCTACGAGCAGTACGTC.

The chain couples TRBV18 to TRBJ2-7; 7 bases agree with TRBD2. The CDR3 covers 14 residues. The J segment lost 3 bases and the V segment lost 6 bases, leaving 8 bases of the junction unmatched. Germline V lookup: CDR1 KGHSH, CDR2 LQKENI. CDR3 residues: CASSSLGGIYEQYV. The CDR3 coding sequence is TGTGCCAGCTCCAGCCTCGGGGGGATCTACGAGCAGTACGTC.

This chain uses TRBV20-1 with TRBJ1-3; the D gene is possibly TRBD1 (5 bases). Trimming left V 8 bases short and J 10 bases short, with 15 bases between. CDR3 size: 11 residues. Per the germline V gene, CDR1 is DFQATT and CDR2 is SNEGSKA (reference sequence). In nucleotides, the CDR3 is TGCAGTTCCGGGGCCGCGGGGACCATATATTTT. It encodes CSSGAAGTIYF.

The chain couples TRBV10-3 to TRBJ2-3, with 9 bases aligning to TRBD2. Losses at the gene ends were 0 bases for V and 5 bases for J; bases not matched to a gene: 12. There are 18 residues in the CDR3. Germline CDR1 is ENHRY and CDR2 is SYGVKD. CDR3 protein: CAISESDKLRGGRDTQYF. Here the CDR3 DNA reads TGTGCCATCAGTGAGTCGGACAAGTTGCGGGGGGGCCGAGATACGCAGTATTTT.

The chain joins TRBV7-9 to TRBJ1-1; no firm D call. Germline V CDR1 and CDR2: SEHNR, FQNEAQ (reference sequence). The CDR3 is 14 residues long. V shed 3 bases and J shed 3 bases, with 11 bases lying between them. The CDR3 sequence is CASSFRERYTEAFF. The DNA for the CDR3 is TGTGCCAGCAGCTTTCGGGAGAGGTACACTGAAGCTTTCTTT.

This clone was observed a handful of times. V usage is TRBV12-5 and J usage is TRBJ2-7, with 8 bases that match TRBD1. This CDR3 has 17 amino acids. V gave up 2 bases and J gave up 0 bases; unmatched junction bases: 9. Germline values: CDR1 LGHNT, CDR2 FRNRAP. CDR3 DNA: TGTGCTAGTGGTTTGAACAGGGGGGCTACCCTCTCCTACGAGCAGTACTTC. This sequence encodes CASGLNRGATLSYEQYF.

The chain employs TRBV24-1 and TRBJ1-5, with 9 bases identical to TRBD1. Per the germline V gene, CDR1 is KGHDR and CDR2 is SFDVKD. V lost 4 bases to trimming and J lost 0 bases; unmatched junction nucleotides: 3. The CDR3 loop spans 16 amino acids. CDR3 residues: CATSETGGRSNQPQHF. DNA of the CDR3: TGTGCCACCAGTGAAACAGGGGGCCGTAGCAATCAGCCCCAGCATTTT.

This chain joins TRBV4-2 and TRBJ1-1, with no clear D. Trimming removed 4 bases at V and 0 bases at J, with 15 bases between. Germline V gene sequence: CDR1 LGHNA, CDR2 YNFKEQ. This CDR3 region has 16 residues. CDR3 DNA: TGTGCCAGCAGCCCGGACCCCCGGGGAATGAACACTGAAGCTTTCTTT. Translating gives CASSPDPRGMNTEAFF.

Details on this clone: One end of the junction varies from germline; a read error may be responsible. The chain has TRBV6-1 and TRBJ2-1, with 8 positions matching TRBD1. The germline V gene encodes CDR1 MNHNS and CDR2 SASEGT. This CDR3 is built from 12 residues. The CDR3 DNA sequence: TGTGCCAGCAGTGACCCGGACAGGGCATGGATCTTC. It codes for CASSDPDRAWIF.

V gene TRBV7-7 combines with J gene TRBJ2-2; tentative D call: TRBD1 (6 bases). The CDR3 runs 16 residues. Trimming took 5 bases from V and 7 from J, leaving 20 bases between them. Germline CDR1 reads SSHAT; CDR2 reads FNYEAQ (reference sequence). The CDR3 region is CASSKQTMGAGGELFF. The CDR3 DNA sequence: TGTGCCAGCAGCAAACAAACGATGGGGGCAGGCGGGGAGCTGTTTTTT.

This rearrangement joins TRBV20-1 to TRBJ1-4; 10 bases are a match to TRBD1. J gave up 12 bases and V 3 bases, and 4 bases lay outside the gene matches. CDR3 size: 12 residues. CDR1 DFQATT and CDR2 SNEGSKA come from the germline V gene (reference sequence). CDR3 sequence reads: CSASSGQGQLFF. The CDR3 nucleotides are TGCAGTGCTAGTTCGGGACAGGGGCAACTGTTTTTT.

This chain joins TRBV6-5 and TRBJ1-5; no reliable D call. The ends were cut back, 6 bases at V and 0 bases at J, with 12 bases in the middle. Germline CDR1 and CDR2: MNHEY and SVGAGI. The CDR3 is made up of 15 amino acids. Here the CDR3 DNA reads TGTGCCAGCAGCCTGACACTCTATAGCAATCAGCCCCAGCATTTT. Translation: CASSLTLYSNQPQHF.

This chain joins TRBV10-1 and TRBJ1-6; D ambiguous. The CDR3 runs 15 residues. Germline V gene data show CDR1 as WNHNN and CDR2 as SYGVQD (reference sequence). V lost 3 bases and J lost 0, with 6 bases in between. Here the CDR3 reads CASSEQSSYNSPLHF. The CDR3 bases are TGCGCCAGCAGTGAACAGAGCTCCTATAATTCACCCCTCCACTTT.

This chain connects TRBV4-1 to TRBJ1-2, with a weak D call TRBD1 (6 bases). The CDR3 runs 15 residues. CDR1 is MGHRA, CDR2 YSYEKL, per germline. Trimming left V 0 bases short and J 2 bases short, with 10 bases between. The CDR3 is CASSQDEDRNYGYTF. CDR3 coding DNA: TGCGCCAGCAGCCAAGATGAGGACAGAAACTATGGCTACACCTTC.

This CDR3 reads CASSPRQATNEKLFF. The CDR3 DNA sequence: TGTGCCAGCAGCCCTCGACAGGCAACTAATGAAAAACTGTTTTTT. The chain uses TRBV7-9 and TRBJ1-4; D is perhaps TRBD1 (6 bases). Germline V gene data show CDR1 as SEHNR and CDR2 as FQNEAQ (reference sequence). CDR3 length equals 15 residues. The V end was cut by 5 bases, the J end by 0 bases, with 10 bases between.

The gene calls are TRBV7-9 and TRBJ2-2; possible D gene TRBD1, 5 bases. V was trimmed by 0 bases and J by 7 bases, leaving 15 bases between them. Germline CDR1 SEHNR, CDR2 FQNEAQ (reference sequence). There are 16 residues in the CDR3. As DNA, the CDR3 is TGTGCCAGCAGCTTAGCGTGGCAGGGTGGTGACGGGGAGCTGTTTTTT. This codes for CASSLAWQGGDGELFF.

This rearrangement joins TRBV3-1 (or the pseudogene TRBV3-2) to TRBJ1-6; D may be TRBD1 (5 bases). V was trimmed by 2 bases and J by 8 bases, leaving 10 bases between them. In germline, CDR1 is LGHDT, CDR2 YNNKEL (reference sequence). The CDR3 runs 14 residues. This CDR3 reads CASSQLWGDSPLHF. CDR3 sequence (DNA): TGTGCCAGCAGCCAATTGTGGGGGGATTCACCCCTCCACTTT.

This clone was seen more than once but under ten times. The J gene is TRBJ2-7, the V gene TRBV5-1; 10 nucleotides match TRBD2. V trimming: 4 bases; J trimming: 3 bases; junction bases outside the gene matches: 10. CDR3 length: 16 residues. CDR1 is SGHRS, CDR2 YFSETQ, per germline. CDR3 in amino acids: CASSPLGVAGGYEQYF. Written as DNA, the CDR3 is TGCGCCAGCAGCCCACTCGGGGTAGCGGGGGGCTACGAGCAGTACTTC.